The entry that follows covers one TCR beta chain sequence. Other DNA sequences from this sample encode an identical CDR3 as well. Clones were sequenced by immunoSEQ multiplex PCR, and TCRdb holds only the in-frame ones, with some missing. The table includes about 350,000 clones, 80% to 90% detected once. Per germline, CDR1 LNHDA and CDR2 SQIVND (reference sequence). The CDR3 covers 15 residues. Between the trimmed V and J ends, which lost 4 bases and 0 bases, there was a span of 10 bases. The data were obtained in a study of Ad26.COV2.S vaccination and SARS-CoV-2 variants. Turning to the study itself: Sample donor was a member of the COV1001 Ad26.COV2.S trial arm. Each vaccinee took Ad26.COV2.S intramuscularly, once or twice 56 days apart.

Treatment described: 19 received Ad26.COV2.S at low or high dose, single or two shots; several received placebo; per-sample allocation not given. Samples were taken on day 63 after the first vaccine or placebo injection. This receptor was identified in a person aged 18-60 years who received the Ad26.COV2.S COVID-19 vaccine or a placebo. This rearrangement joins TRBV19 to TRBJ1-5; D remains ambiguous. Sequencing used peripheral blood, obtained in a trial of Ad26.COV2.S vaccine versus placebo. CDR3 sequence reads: CASSTTAYSNQPQHF. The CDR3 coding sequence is TGTGCCAGTAGTACGACGGCTTATAGCAATCAGCCCCAGCATTTT.